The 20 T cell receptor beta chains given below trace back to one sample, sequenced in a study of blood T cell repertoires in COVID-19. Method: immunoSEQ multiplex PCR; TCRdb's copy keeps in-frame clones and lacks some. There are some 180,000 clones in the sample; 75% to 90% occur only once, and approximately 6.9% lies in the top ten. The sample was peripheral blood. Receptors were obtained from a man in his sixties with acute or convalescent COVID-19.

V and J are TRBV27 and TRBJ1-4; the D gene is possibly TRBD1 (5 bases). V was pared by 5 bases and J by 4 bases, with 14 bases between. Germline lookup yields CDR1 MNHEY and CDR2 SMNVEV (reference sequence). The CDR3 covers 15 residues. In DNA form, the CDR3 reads TGTGCCAGCAGTATTAGACAGACGCTTAATGAAAAACTGTTTTTT. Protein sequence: CASSIRQTLNEKLFF.

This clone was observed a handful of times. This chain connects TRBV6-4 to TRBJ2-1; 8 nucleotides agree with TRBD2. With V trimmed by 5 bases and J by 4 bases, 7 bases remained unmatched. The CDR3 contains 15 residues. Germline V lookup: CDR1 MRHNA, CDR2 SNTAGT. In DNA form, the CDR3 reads TGTGCCAGCAGTTCGGGGTTAGCGGGGTACAATGAGCAGTTCTTC. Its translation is CASSSGLAGYNEQFF.

CDR3 bases: TGTGCCAGCAGCCTAGAGGGGACTAGCGGGGGGCTTAGCACAGATACGCAGTATTTT. Protein: CASSLEGTSGGLSTDTQYF. This sequence joins TRBV4-2 and TRBJ2-3; TRBD2 agrees at 15 bases. J lost 0 bases, V lost 4 bases, and 8 bases had no gene match. Looked up from germline, CDR1 is LGHNA and CDR2 is YNFKEQ. This CDR3 has 19 amino acids.

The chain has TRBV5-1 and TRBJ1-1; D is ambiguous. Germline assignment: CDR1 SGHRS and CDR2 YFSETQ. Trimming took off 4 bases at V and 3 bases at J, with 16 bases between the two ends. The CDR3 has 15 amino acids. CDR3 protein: CASSEQTGRDTEAFF. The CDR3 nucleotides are TGCGCCAGCAGCGAGCAGACGGGGAGGGACACTGAAGCTTTCTTT.

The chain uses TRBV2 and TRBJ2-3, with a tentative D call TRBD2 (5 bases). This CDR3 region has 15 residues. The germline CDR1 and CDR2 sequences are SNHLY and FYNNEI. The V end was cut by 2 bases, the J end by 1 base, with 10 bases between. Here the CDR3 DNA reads TGTGCCAGCAGTGAAAGTAACGGGGGCACAGATACGCAGTATTTT. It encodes CASSESNGGTDTQYF.

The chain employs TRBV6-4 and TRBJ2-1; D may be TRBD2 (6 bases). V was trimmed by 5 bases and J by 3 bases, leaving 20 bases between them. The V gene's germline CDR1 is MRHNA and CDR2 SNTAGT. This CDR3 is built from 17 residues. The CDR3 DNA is TGTGCCAGCAGTTTAGGCCCGGGACTGAACGTCTACAATGAGCAGTTCTTC. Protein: CASSLGPGLNVYNEQFF.

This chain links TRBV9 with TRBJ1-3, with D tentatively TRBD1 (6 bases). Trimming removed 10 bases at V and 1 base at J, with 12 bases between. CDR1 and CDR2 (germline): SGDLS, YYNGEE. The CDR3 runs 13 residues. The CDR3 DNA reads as TGTGCCTCCGGGGGGGCTTCTGGAAACACCATATATTTT. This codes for CASGGASGNTIYF. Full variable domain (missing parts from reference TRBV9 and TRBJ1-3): DSGVTQTPKHLITATGQRVTLRCSPRSGDLSVYWYQQSLDQGLQFLIQYYNGEERAKGNILERFSAQQFPDLHSELNLSSLELGDSALYFCASGGASGNTIYFGEGSWLTVV.

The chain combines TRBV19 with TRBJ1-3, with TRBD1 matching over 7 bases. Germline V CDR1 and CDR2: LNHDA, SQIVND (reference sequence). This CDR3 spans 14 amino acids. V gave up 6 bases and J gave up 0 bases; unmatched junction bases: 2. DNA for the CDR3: TGTGCCAGTAGCAGGGACAGCTCTGGAAACACCATATATTTT. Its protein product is CASSRDSSGNTIYF.

CDR3 DNA: TGTGCCAGCAGCTCCTTATTACTAGCGGGAGAGGATGAGCAGTTCTTC. It yields the protein CASSSLLLAGEDEQFF. The chain combines TRBV5-4 with TRBJ2-1; 11 bases line up with TRBD2. J lost 8 bases, V lost 3 bases, and 10 bases had no gene match. The CDR3 runs to 16 residues. CDR1 is SGHNT and CDR2 is YYREEE in the germline V gene (reference sequence).

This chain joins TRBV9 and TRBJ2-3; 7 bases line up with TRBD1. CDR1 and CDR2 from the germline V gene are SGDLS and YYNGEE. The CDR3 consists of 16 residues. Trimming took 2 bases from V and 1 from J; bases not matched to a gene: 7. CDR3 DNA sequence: TGTGCCAGCAGCGTGGCCCGACAGGGCGGCACAGATACGCAGTATTTT. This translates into CASSVARQGGTDTQYF.

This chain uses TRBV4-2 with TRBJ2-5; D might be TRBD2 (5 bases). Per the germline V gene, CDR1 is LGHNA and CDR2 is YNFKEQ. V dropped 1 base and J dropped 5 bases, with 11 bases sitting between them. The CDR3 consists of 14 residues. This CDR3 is CASSQGLSGETQYF. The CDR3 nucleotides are TGTGCCAGCAGCCAAGGGCTCTCGGGGGAGACCCAGTACTTC.

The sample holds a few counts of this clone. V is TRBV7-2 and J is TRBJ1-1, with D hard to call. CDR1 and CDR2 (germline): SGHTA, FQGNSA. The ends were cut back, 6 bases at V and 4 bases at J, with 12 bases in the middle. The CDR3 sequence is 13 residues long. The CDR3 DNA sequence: TGTGCCAGCAGTTCTTATGCGAGCACTGAAGCTTTCTTT. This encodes CASSSYASTEAFF. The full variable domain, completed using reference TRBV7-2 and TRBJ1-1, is GAGVSQSPSNKVTEKGKDVELRCDPISGHTALYWYRQSLGQGLEFLIYFQGNSAPDKSGLPSDRFSAERTGGSVSTLTIQRTQQEDSAVYLCASSSYASTEAFFGQGTRLTVV.

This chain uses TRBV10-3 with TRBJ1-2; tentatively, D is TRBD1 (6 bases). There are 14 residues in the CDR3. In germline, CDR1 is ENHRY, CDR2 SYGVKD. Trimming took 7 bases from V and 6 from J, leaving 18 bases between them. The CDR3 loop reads CAINVQAGVDGYTF. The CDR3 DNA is TGTGCCATCAACGTCCAGGCAGGGGTTGATGGCTACACCTTC.

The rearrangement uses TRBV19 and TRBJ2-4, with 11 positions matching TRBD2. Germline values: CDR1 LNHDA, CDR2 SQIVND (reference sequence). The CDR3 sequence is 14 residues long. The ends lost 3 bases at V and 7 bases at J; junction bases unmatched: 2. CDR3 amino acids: CASSILAGGNIQYF. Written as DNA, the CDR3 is TGTGCCAGTAGTATTCTAGCGGGAGGCAACATTCAGTACTTC.

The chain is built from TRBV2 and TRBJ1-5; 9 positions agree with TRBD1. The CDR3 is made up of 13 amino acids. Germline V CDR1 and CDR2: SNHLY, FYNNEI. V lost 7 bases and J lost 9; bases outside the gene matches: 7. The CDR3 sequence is CASTDRGLGPQHF. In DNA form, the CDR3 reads TGTGCCAGCACGGACAGGGGTTTAGGGCCCCAGCATTTT. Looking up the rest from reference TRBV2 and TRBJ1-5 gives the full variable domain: EPEVTQTPSHQVTQMGQEVILRCVPISNHLYFYWYRQILGQKVEFLVSFYNNEISEKSEIFDDQFSVERPDGSNFTLKIRSTKLEDSAMYFCASTDRGLGPQHFGDGTRLSIL.

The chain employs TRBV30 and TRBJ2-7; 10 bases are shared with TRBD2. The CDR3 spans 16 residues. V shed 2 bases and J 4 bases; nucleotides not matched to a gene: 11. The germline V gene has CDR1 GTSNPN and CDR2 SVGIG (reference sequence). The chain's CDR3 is CAWSRGSGRAMYEQYF. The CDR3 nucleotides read TGTGCCTGGAGTAGAGGGAGCGGGAGGGCCATGTACGAGCAGTACTTC.

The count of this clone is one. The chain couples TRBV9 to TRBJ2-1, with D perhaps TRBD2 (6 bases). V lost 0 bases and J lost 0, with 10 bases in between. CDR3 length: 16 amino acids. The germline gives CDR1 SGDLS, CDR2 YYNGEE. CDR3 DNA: TGTGCCAGCAGCGTAGCGGGGGATGCCTCCTACAATGAGCAGTTCTTC. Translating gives CASSVAGDASYNEQFF.

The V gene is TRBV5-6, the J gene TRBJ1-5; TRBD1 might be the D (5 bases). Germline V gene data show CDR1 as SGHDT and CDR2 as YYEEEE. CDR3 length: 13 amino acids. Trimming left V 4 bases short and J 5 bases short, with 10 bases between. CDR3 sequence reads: CASSPGSHQPQHF. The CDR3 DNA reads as TGTGCCAGCAGCCCAGGGTCCCATCAGCCCCAGCATTTT.

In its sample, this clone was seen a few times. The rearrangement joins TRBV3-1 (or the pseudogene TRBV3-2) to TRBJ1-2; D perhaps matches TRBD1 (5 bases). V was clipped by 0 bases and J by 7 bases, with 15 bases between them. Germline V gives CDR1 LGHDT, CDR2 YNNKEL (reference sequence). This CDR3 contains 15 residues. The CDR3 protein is CASSQDLGGSSGYTF. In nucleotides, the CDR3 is TGTGCCAGCAGCCAAGACTTGGGGGGGAGCTCTGGCTACACCTTC.

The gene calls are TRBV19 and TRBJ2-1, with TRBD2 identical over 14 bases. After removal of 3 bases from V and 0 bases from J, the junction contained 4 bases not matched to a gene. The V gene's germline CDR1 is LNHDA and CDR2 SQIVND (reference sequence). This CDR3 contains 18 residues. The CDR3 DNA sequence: TGTGCCAGTAGTATGGCTGGGACTAGCGGGAGCTCCTACAATGAGCAGTTCTTC. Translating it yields CASSMAGTSGSSYNEQFF.